This T cell receptor beta chain was identified in a study of blood T cell repertoires in COVID-19. Germline V CDR1 and CDR2: SGHTA, FQGNSA. V gave up 1 base and J gave up 7 bases; unmatched junction bases: 2. There are 14 residues in the CDR3. Profiling relied on immunoSEQ multiplex PCR, and the TCRdb table lists in-frame clones only, not all of them. The sample contains 300,000 or so clones, 90% of which appear only once. The chain employs TRBV7-2 and TRBJ1-4; TRBD1 matches at 8 bases. The specimen sequenced was PBMCs or T cells enriched from blood (not recorded which). The clonotype was recovered from a woman aged 30 to 39 who had recovered from COVID-19. The CDR3 DNA reads as TGTGCCAGCAGCTTAGACAGGGGGGCTGAAAAACTGTTTTTT. Protein sequence: CASSLDRGAEKLFF.